This T cell receptor (beta chain) was captured in a study of PD-1 blockade in classical Hodgkin lymphoma. As concerns this clone: Its specificity is not known.

The repertoire was sequenced with immunoSEQ multiplex PCR; TCRdb's copy has only in-frame clones and lacks some. The sample records tens of thousands of clones, roughly 80% being singletons. The CDR3 contains 13 residues. V was clipped by 8 bases and J by 6 bases, with 17 bases between them. Looked up from germline, CDR1 is KGHSH and CDR2 is LQKENI. In every patient, relapse followed autologous stem cell transplantation, while exposure to brentuximab vedotin differed. Study-level points and caveats: Healthy donors were reported to have higher baseline TCR diversity than newly diagnosed patients.

V usage is TRBV18 and J usage is TRBJ2-7; a weak D match, TRBD2 (5 bases). The sequence derives from a human donor with classical Hodgkin lymphoma. The material sequenced was peripheral blood mononuclear cells (PBMCs), taken before the second cycle of nivolumab. CDR3: CASAPAEIGEQYV. As DNA, the CDR3 is TGTGCCAGCGCGCCAGCGGAAATTGGCGAGCAGTACGTC.